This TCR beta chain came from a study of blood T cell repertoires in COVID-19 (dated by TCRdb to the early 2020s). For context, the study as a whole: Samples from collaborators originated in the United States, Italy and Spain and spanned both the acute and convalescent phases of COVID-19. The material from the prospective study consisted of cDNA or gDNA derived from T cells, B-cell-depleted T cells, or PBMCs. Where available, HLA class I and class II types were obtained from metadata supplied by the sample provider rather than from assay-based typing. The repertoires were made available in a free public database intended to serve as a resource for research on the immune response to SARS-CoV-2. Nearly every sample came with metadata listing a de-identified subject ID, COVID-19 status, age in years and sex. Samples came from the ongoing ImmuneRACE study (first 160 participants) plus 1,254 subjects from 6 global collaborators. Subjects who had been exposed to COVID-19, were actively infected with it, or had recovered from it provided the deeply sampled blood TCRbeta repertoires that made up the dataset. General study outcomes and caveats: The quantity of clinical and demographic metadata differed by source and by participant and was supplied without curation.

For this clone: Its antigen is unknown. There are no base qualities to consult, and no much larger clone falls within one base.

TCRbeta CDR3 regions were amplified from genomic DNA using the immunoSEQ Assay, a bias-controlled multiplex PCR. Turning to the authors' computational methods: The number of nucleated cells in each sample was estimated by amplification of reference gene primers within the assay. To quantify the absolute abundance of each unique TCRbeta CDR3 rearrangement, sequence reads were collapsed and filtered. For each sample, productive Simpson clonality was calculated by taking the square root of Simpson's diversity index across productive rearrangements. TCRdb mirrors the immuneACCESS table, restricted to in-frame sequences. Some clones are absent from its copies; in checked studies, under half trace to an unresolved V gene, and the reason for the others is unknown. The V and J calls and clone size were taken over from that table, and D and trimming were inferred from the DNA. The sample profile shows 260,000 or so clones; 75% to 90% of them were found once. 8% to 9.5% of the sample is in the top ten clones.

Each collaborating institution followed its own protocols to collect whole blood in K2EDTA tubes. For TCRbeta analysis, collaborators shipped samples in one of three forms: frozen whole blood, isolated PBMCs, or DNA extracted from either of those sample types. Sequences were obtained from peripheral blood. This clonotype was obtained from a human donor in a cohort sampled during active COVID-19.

The CDR3 is CASSGGRADTQYF. The nucleotide sequence is given as TGTGCCAGCAGCGGAGGGAGGGCAGATACGCAGTATTTT. The V gene is TRBV5-8 and the J gene is TRBJ2-3; 7 central bases correspond to TRBD2. V and J are trimmed by 4 bases and 4 bases, and the gene matches miss 3 bases of the junction. CDR1 and CDR2 were assigned from the germline V gene as SGHTS and YDEGEE. The CDR3 starts with the cysteine, ends with the phenylalanine, and has 13 residues. The only DNA kept is the CDR3, 39 bases in frame from the first base. When the CDR3 is completed using the reference TRBV5-8 and TRBJ2-3 genes on either side, the full variable domain is EAGVTQSPTHLIKTRGQQATLRCSPISGHTSVYWYQQALGLGLQFLLWYDEGEERNRGNFPPRFSGRQFPNYSSELNVNALELEDSALYLCASSGGRADTQYFGPGTRLTVL.